This TCR beta chain derives from a study of tumor-infiltrating lymphocytes in primary liver carcinoma. Across the study: Patients of both sexes were 30 to 69 years old.

This clonotype came up a few times. Antigen specificity is unknown. A much larger clone lies one base from this, so it may be a read error. Joint extraction of RNA and DNA used roughly 19-33 mg of bulk tissue that was unsorted. Chronic HBV infection was present in the patients, who were treatment-naive. From roughly 0.45 ug total RNA, TCR beta cDNA was generated with a primer in the constant region. Three nested multiplex PCR rounds, a slightly modified ARM-PCR method, built the TCR beta libraries. Primers for the first two PCR rounds were TRBV1-TRBV30 forward primers and a C-beta reverse primer (approximately 9 cycles per round). One entry per CDR3 protein results from TCRdb running MiXCR on the multiplex PCR reads. The table shows some 130,000 distinct CDR3 sequences, with around two thirds occurring only once. The CDR3 covers 15 residues. The germline gives CDR1 SQVTM, CDR2 ANQGSEA. Study-wide points: Lesser overlap characterized tumor-adjacent and tumor-blood pairs relative to tumor region pairs. A significantly higher top-250-clone fraction was found in tumors than in blood (p = 0.039).

This chain links TRBV29-1 with TRBJ2-1; the match to TRBD2 covers 8 bases. The sample comprised tumor-adjacent normal liver tissue. This sequence was found in a woman aged 55 to 70 with primary liver carcinoma and hepatitis B virus infection. The CDR3 DNA sequence: TGCAGCCTTGAGGGTGCGGGACTAGACGTCAATGAGCAGCTCTTC. It encodes CSLEGAGLDVNEQLF.